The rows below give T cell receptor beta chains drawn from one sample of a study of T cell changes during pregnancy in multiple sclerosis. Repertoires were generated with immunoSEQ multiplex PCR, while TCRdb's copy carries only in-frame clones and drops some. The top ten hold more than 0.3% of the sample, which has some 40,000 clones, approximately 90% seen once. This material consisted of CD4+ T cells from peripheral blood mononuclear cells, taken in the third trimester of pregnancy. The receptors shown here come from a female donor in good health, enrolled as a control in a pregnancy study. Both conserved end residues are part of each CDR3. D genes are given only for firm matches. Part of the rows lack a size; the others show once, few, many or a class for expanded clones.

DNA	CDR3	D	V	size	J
TGTGCCAGCAGTTATACAGGGCTAGCCAAAAACATTCAGTACTTC	CASSYTGLAKNIQYF	.	TRBV6-5	.	TRBJ2-4
TGCAGCGTTGAAAATACTAACTATGGCTACACCTTC	CSVENTNYGYTF	.	TRBV29-1	medium-sized	TRBJ1-2
TGTGCCAGCAGCTGGACAGTGAACACCGGGGAGCTGTTTTTT	CASSWTVNTGELFF	.	TRBV7-2	.	TRBJ2-2
TGCGCCAGCAGCTCGCTACTAGCGGCTCAAGAGACCCAGTACTTC	CASSSLLAAQETQYF	TRBD2	TRBV5-1	.	TRBJ2-5
TGTGCCAGCAGCAGGCAGCGGGGGGGCTCCTACAATGAGCAGTTCTTC	CASSRQRGGSYNEQFF	TRBD2	TRBV7-2	.	TRBJ2-1
TGTGCCCTGAGGGGGTACTATGGCTACACCTTC	CALRGYYGYTF	.	TRBV5-3	.	TRBJ1-2
TGTGCCAGCAGCCAAGAGGGAGCTCCGGGACACTTGAACACTGAAGCTTTCTTT	CASSQEGAPGHLNTEAFF	.	TRBV4-2	.	TRBJ1-1
TGTGCCAGCAGCCAGCGGACAGGGGCGAGGGGGGCTTTCTTT	CASSQRTGARGAFF	TRBD1	TRBV7-9	few	TRBJ1-1
TGTGCCAGCAGTGGGGGGACAGGGCTAGGGGAGACCCAGTACTTC	CASSGGTGLGETQYF	TRBD1	TRBV2	.	TRBJ2-5
TGTGCCAGCAGCTTAGAGGGTGGCGGGTACGAGCAGTACTTC	CASSLEGGGYEQYF	.	TRBV7-9	.	TRBJ2-7
TGTGCCAGCAGCTTCCCCAGGGTGGAGACCCAGTACTTC	CASSFPRVETQYF	.	TRBV5-4	.	TRBJ2-5
TGTGCCAGCAGCTCTTATAGCGGGTCGAACACCGGGGAGCTGTTTTTT	CASSSYSGSNTGELFF	TRBD2	TRBV5-6	.	TRBJ2-2
TGTGCCAGCAGCTCTTTAGATGAGCAGTACTTC	CASSSLDEQYF	.	TRBV7-2	.	TRBJ2-7
TGCAGCGTGTCAGGACAGAATAATCAGCCCCAGCATTTT	CSVSGQNNQPQHF	.	TRBV29-1	.	TRBJ1-5
TGTGCCAGCAGTCCGAGCGGGGGGGCCCACAATGAGCAGTTCTTC	CASSPSGGAHNEQFF	TRBD2	TRBV2	.	TRBJ2-1
TGCAGCGTTGTTCCCCCTACAGGCCCAGGCTATGGCTACACCTTC	CSVVPPTGPGYGYTF	.	TRBV29-1	.	TRBJ1-2
TGCAGCGTTGAAGTGGAGGGGGCTATTGAAGCTTTCTTT	CSVEVEGAIEAFF	TRBD1	TRBV29-1	once	TRBJ1-1
TGTGCCAGCTCACCTCCGGGAGGGCCACGGGACATTCAGTACTTC	CASSPPGGPRDIQYF	TRBD2	TRBV18	.	TRBJ2-4
TGCGCCAGCAGCCAAGAGACCGGGACTAGCGCCCAAACCTACGAGCAGTACTTC	CASSQETGTSAQTYEQYF	TRBD2	TRBV4-1	.	TRBJ2-7
TGTGCCAGTAGTATAGGGGGGGTCGGGCCATCCTACGAGCAGTACTTC	CASSIGGVGPSYEQYF	.	TRBV19	.	TRBJ2-7
TGTGCCAGCTGGGGACAGTACAATGAGCAGTTCTTC	CASWGQYNEQFF	TRBD1	TRBV6-1	.	TRBJ2-1
TGCGCCAGCAGCTTGGGGGGACTAGCGGTAAAAGAGACCCAGTACTTC	CASSLGGLAVKETQYF	TRBD2	TRBV5-1	.	TRBJ2-5
TGTGCCAGCAGCTTGGAAGGGGCTCCAGATACGCAGTATTTT	CASSLEGAPDTQYF	.	TRBV5-4	.	TRBJ2-3
TGTGCCAGCAGCTCCGCTCAGGGACTCGGGTTAGCTGAAGCTTTCTTT	CASSSAQGLGLAEAFF	.	TRBV7-8	.	TRBJ1-1
TGTGCCTCACTAGCGGACATCAGCACAGATACGCAGTATTTT	CASLADISTDTQYF	TRBD2	TRBV10-3	once	TRBJ2-3
TGTGCCAGCACCCAGGGGGCGAGGACTGTCACCGGGGAGCTGTTTTTT	CASTQGARTVTGELFF	TRBD1	TRBV7-6	once	TRBJ2-2
TGTGCCGCAGGGGCCTTCCTCCCTCCTAATTCACCCCTCCACTTT	CAAGAFLPPNSPLHF	.	TRBV19	.	TRBJ1-6
TGTGCCAGCCGGGACATTAGCTCCTACAATGAGCAGTTCTTC	CASRDISSYNEQFF	.	TRBV6-1	.	TRBJ2-1
TGTGCCAGCACCCACCCGGGACAGGGGTTGTTGGGGGAGTACTTC	CASTHPGQGLLGEYF	TRBD1	TRBV28	.	TRBJ2-7
TGTGCCAGCAGTCGGACAGGGGGCCCGCCTTTCTTT	CASSRTGGPPFF	TRBD1	TRBV11-1	.	TRBJ1-1
TGTGCCAGCAGGGAGGGCGGGGGCACCTACGAGCAGTACTTC	CASREGGGTYEQYF	.	TRBV7-6	.	TRBJ2-7